This T cell receptor (beta chain) stems from a study of T cell responses to AZD1222 COVID-19 vaccine. Only in-frame clones appear in the TCRdb table, and some are missing; sequencing was by immunoSEQ multiplex PCR. Here the sample spans some 150,000 clones, roughly 88% being singletons. Per germline, CDR1 SGHNT and CDR2 YYREEE (reference sequence). Trimming removed 0 bases at V and 7 bases at J, with 7 bases between. The CDR3 is made up of 13 amino acids. A note on this clone: Its antigen is undetermined.

Whole-study results and caveats: Reportedly, nearly half of unique spike TCRs recognized epitopes outside B.1.351/B.1.1.7 mutations. There were mostly white British donors and more females than males, and clonal diversity was possibly underestimated. The span of vaccine-associated CD4 TCRs extended across spike, with dominance at 160-218 and 743-854.

The rearrangement uses TRBV5-4 and TRBJ2-2, with a tentative D call TRBD1 (5 bases). This sequence originates from an adult in good health. Sequenced here: peripheral blood, sampled on day 0 of MenACWY control vaccination. DNA for the CDR3: TGTGCCAGCAGCTTGGCAGGGTTCGGGGAGCTGTTTTTT. Translation: CASSLAGFGELFF.